This T cell receptor (beta chain) was identified during a study of shared clonotypes between healthy human individuals. Study-wide results and caveats: Generally, estimated richness proved larger in naive subsets than it did in memory subsets. Measured sharing among donors was expected to vary with sequencing depth.

TCRdb's copy holds only in-frame clones and misses some; the assay was immunoSEQ multiplex PCR. Here the sample spans around 2.1 million clones, around 93% being singletons. The naive CD8 fraction comprised CD45RO-negative cells positively selected for CCR7 and excluded terminally differentiated effector memory CD45RA+ cells. There were no recent acute infections or vaccinations among the donors, who were healthy HIV-negative adults. The V end lost 0 bases, the J end lost 7 bases, and 13 bases lay between the germline ends. CDR1 SGHTA and CDR2 FQGTGA come from the germline V gene. The CDR3 totals 14 residues. Comments on this clone: Its antigen is as yet unknown.

The rearrangement uses TRBV7-3 and TRBJ2-7, with TRBD1 as a possible D gene (7 bases). The TCR comes from a man aged 18 to 30 in good health. Some clones in this sample may be carry-over from other donors' samples. The material sequenced was naive CD8+ T cells from PBMCs. The CDR3 DNA sequence: TGTGCCAGCAGCTTAACGGGGGGACAGATGGAGCAGTACTTC. Amino acids: CASSLTGGQMEQYF.